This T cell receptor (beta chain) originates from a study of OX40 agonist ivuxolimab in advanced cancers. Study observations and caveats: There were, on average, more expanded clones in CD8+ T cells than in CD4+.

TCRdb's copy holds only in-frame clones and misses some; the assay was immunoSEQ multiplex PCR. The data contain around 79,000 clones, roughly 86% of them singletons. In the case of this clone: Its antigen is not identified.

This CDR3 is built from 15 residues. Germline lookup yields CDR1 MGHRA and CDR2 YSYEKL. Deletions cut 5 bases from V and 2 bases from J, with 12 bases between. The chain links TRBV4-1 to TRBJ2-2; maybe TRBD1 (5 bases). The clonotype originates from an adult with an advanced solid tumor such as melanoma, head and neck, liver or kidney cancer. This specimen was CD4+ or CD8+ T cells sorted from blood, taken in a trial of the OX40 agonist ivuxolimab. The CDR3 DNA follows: TGCGCCAGCAGCAAAATCGACAGAAACACCGGGGAGCTGTTTTTT. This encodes CASSKIDRNTGELFF.